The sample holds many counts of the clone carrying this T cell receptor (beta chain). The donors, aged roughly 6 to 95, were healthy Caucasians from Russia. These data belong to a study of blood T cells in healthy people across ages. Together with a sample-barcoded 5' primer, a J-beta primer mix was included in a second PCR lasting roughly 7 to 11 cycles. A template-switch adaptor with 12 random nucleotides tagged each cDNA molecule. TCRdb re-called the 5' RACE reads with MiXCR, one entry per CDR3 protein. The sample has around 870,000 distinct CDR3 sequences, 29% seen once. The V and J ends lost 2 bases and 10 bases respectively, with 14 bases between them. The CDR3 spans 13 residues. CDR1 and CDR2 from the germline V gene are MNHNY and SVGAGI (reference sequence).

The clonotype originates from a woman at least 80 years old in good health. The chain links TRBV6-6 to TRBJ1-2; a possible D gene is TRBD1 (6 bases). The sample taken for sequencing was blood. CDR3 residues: CASSYGQPWVYTF. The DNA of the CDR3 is TGTGCCAGCAGTTACGGACAGCCTTGGGTCTACACCTTC.